These 5 T cell receptor beta chains came from one sample sequenced in a study of chemoradiotherapy in HPV16-positive cancers. Libraries were prepared by immunoSEQ multiplex PCR; TCRdb keeps only in-frame clonotypes and omits some of them. The sample consists of approximately 5,200 clones, around 69% of them appearing once. This specimen consisted of tumor tissue, obtained from a patient who underwent chemoradiotherapy. Source of these receptors: a human donor with HPV-associated anogenital cancer.

The chain couples TRBV28 to TRBJ1-2; D is uncertain. This CDR3 region has 12 residues. V dropped 6 bases and J dropped 8 bases, with 13 bases sitting between them. Germline V gives CDR1 MDHEN, CDR2 SYDVKM. The CDR3, as DNA: TGTGCCAGCAGACCACGTTGGGAGGGCTACACCTTC. It specifies CASRPRWEGYTF.

This clone was counted only a few times. This chain joins TRBV2 and TRBJ2-3; D might be TRBD2 (6 bases). The germline V gene has CDR1 SNHLY and CDR2 FYNNEI. The CDR3 loop spans 16 amino acids. Deletions cut 8 bases from V and 3 bases from J, with 21 bases between. Written as DNA, the CDR3 is TGTGCCAGCCCTGTTCGGGGGAGATGGAGGACAGATACGCAGTATTTT. It translates to CASPVRGRWRTDTQYF.

V gene TRBV4-1 combines with J gene TRBJ1-4, with D perhaps TRBD1 (5 bases). The V and J ends lost 4 bases and 8 bases respectively, with 23 bases between them. CDR3 length equals 17 residues. Germline assignment: CDR1 MGHRA and CDR2 YSYEKL. This chain's CDR3 is CASSPGSRRQSHEKLFF. The CDR3 bases are TGCGCCAGCAGCCCGGGGAGTAGGAGACAGTCACACGAAAAACTGTTTTTT.

The rearrangement links TRBV11-2 to TRBJ1-6; 8 nucleotides align to TRBD1. Germline CDR1 and CDR2: SGHAT and FQNNGV. This CDR3 comprises 16 residues. CDR3 in DNA: TGTGCGCTTGTCCAGGGGGCCCTCCTCTATAATTCACCCCTCCACTTT. This encodes CALVQGALLYNSPLHF.

In its sample, this clone was seen a few times. This chain connects TRBV6-1 to TRBJ1-1, with 10 bases that match TRBD1. Germline V gene sequence: CDR1 MNHNS, CDR2 SASEGT. The CDR3 has 15 amino acids. V lost 0 bases, J lost 4 bases, and 2 bases stayed unmatched. The CDR3 nucleotides are TGTGCCAGCAGTGAAGCCGGGACAGGGGCCACTGAAGCTTTCTTT. Protein product: CASSEAGTGATEAFF.